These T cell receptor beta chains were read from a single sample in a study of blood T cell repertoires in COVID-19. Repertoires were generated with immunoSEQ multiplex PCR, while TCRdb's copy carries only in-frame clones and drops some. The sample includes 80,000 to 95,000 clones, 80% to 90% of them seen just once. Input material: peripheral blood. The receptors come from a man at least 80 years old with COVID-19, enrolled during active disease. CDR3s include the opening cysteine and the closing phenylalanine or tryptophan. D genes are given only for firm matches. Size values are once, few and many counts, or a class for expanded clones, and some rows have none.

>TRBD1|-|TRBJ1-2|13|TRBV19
TGTGCCAGTAGGGCAGGGGGACGGTATAGCTACACCTTC
CASRAGGRYSYTF
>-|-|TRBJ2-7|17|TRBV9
TGTGCCAGCAGCTCCAACCCCGCCTCAGGGGCGCCGTGGGAGCAGTACTTC
CASSSNPASGAPWEQYF
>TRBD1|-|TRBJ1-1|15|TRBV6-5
TGTGCCAGCAGTTATTACAGGACAGGGGTTACTGAAGCTTTCTTT
CASSYYRTGVTEAFF
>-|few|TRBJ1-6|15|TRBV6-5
TGTGCCAGCAGTTCCCAAACAGGGAAACATTCACCCCTCCACTTT
CASSSQTGKHSPLHF
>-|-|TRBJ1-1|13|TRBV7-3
TGTGCCCCAGGGGACGCCGCGAACACTGAAGCTTTCTTT
CAPGDAANTEAFF
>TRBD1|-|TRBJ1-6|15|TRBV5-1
TGCGCCAGCAGCTTGGGGCGGCAGGGGGATTCACCCCTCCACTTT
CASSLGRQGDSPLHF
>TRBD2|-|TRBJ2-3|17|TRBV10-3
TGTGCCATCAGTGAGCCGGGACTAGCGGGAGAAGCAGATACGCAGTATTTT
CAISEPGLAGEADTQYF
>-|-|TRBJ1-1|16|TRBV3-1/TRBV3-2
TGTGCCAGCGAGAATACCGGCAGCGCAAGGAACACTGAAGCTTTCTTT
CASENTGSARNTEAFF
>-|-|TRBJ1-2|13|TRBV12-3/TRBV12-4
TGTGCCAGCAGTTGGTGGACGGGGAAAGGCTACACCTTC
CASSWWTGKGYTF
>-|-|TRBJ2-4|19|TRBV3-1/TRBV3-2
TGTGCCAGCAGCCAAGATCTTGTGGGGGGGGCCTCGGCCAAAAACATTCAGTACTTC
CASSQDLVGGASAKNIQYF
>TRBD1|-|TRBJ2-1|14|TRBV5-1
TGCGCCAGCATCGCGACAGGGACGGAAGGTGAGCAGTTCTTC
CASIATGTEGEQFF
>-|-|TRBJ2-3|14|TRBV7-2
TGTGCCAGCAGCTGGGGGCTGGCCGGAGATACGCAGTATTTT
CASSWGLAGDTQYF
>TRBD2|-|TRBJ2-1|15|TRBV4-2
TGTGCCAGCAGCCAAGGTGGCGGGAGGGCCCTTGAGCAGTTCTTC
CASSQGGGRALEQFF
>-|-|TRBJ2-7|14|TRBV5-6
TGTGCCAGCAGCGGTGTAGGGGGTCCCAACGAGCAGTACTTC
CASSGVGGPNEQYF
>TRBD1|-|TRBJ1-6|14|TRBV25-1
TGTGCCAGCAGTGGACAGGGAAATAATTCACCCCTCCACTTT
CASSGQGNNSPLHF
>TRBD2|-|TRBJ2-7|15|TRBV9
TGTGCCAGCAGCATGGGACTAGCGGGATCCTACGAGCAGTACTTC
CASSMGLAGSYEQYF
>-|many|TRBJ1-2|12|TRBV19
TGTGCCAGTAGTATGCAGGACTATGGCTACACCTTC
CASSMQDYGYTF
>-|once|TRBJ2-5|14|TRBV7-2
TGTGCCAGCAGCTCCCGAGGGTTGCAAGAGACCCAGTACTTC
CASSSRGLQETQYF
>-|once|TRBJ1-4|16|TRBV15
TGTGCCACCAGCAGAGATTCAGCGGGGAAGAATGAAAAACTGTTTTTT
CATSRDSAGKNEKLFF
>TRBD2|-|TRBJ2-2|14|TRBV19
TGTGCCAGTGGCACTAGCGGGACTACCGGGGAGCTGTTTTTT
CASGTSGTTGELFF
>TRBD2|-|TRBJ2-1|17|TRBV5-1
TGCGCCAGCAGCTTGGCCTCACTAGCGGCTACCTACAATGAGCAGTTCTTC
CASSLASLAATYNEQFF
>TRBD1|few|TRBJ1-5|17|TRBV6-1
TGTGCCAGCAGTGACGAGGACAGGGACGAGGTCAATCAGCCCCAGCATTTT
CASSDEDRDEVNQPQHF
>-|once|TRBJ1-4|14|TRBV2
TGTGCCAGCGGTATGGGGCAGAGAAATGAAAAACTGTTTTTT
CASGMGQRNEKLFF
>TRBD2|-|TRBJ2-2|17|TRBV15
TGTGCCACCAGCAGAGCAGGTAGCGGGCCGAACACCGGGGAGCTGTTTTTT
CATSRAGSGPNTGELFF
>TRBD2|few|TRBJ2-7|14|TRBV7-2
TGTGCCAGCAGCGGGGGACTAATTCCCTACGAGCAGTACTTC
CASSGGLIPYEQYF
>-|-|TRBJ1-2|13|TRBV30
TGTGCCTGGAGTAGATCGAGGAACTATGGCTACACCTTC
CAWSRSRNYGYTF
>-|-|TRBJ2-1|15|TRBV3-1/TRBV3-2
TGTGCCAGCAGCCCTCGGACTGGAGGGAACAATGAGCAGTTCTTC
CASSPRTGGNNEQFF
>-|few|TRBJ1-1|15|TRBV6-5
TGTGCCAGCAGGAATGGACAGTTTTTGAACACTGAAGCTTTCTTT
CASRNGQFLNTEAFF
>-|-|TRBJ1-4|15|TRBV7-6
TGTGCCAGCAGCCCACTACAGGGCTCTAATGAAAAACTGTTTTTT
CASSPLQGSNEKLFF
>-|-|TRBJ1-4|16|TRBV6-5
TGTGCCAGCAGTTACGGCCGGACAGCTACTAATGAAAAACTGTTTTTT
CASSYGRTATNEKLFF
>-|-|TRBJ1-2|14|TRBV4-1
TGCGCCAGCAGCCAACCGGGACTCCCCTATGGCTACACCTTC
CASSQPGLPYGYTF
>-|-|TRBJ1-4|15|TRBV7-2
TGTGCCAGCAGCGCAAACGGGGCAACTAATGAAAAACTGTTTTTT
CASSANGATNEKLFF
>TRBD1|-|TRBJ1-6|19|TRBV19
TGTGCCAGTAGCAAGGGGACAGGGTCTTTGGGGGTAAGAAATTCACCCCTCCACTTT
CASSKGTGSLGVRNSPLHF
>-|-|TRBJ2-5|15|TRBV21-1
TGTGCCAGCACGTTTCAAGGAGGATTAAGAGAGACCCAGTACTTC
CASTFQGGLRETQYF